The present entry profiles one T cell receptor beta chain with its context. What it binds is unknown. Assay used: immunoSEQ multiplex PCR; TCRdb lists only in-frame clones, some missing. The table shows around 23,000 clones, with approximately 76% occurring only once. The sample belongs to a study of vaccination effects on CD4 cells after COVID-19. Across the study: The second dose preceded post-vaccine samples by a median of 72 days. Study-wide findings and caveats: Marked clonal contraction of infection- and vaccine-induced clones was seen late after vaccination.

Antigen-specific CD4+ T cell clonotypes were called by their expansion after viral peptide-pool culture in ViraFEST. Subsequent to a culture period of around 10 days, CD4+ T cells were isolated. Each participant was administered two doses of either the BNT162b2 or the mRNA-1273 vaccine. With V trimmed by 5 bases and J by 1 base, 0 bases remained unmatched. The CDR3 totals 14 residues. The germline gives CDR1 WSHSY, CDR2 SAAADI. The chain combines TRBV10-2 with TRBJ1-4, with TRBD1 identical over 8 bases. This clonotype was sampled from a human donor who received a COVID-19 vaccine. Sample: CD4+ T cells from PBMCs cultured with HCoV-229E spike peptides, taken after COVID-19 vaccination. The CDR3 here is CASSTGGTNEKLFF. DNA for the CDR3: TGCGCCAGCAGTACAGGGGGAACTAATGAAAAACTGTTTTTT.